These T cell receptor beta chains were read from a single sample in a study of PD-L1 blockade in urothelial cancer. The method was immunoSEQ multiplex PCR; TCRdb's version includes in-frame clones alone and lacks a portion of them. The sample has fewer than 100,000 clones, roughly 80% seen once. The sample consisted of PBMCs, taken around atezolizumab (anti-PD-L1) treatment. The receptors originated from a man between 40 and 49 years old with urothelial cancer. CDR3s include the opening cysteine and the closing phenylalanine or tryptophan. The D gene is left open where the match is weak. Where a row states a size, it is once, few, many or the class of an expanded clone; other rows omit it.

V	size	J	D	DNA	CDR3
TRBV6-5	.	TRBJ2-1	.	TGTGCCAGCAGAGCCGGGAGCCTCTTAGGCCATGAGCAGTTCTTC	CASRAGSLLGHEQFF
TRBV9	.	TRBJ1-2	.	TGTGCCAGCAGCGCACCAGGGGTCTATGGCTACACCTTC	CASSAPGVYGYTF
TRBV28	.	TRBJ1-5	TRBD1	TGTGCCAGCAGTTTGGGACAGGGGACGGGCAATCAGCCCCAGCATTTT	CASSLGQGTGNQPQHF
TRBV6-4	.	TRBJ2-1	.	TGTGCCAGCAGTGTGCCGGGGGCTCTGCTAGCGGCCTACAATGAGCAGTTCTTC	CASSVPGALLAAYNEQFF
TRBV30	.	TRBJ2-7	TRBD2	TGTGCCTGGAGTGCTATCCCCTCTAGCGGGAGGTTCTACGAGCAGTACTTC	CAWSAIPSSGRFYEQYF
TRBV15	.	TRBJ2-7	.	TGTGCCACCAGCTCCGGGTCTGCCTACGAGCAGTACTTC	CATSSGSAYEQYF
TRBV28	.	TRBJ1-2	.	TGTGCCAGCAGGCAGACCCAGCGGGGCTACACCTTC	CASRQTQRGYTF
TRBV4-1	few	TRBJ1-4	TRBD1	TGCGCCAGCAGACCGGGACAGGGGGTTGAAAAACTGTTTTTT	CASRPGQGVEKLFF
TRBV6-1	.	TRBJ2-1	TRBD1	TGTGCCACCACCCGGGACAGGGGGAACAATGAGCAGTTCTTC	CATTRDRGNNEQFF
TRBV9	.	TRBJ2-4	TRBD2	TGTGCCAGCAGCGTCGGGCTAGCGGGCAAAAACATTCAGTACTTC	CASSVGLAGKNIQYF
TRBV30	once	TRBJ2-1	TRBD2	TGTGCCTGGAGTGTATCGAGGACTAGCGATATCAATGAGCAGTTCTTC	CAWSVSRTSDINEQFF
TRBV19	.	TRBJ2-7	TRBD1	TGTGCCAGTAGCGTTACTACAGGGGACGAGCAGTACTTC	CASSVTTGDEQYF
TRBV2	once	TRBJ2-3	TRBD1	TGTGCCAGCAGCGGACAGGCCTCCACAGATACGCAGTATTTT	CASSGQASTDTQYF
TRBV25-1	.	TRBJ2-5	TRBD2	TGTGCCAGCAGTTTCTCTAGCGGGAGTCCTCAAGAGACCCAGTACTTC	CASSFSSGSPQETQYF
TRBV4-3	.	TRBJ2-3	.	TGCGCCAGCAGCCAAGATTGGGCGGGACGGGAGCAGTATTTT	CASSQDWAGREQYF
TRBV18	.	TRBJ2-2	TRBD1	TGTGCCAGCTCACCACCCCAGGGGGCCACCGGGGAGCTGTTTTTT	CASSPPQGATGELFF
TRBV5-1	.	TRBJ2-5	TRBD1	TGCGCCAGCAGCTTGGATGGCAGGGGGCAAGAGACCCAGTACTTC	CASSLDGRGQETQYF
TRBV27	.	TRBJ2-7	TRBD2	TGTGCCAGCAGAAGCGGGAGGTCGGCGTACGAGCAGTACTTC	CASRSGRSAYEQYF
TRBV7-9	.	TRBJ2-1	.	TGTGCCAGCAACGTCAAAACAGGGCCATTAAACAATGAGCAGTTCTTC	CASNVKTGPLNNEQFF
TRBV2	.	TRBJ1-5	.	TGTGCCAGCAGGCATTACAGGGCCGATCAGCCCCAGCATTTT	CASRHYRADQPQHF
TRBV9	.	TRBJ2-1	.	TGTGCCAGCAGCGTAGTCGGGAGCTCCTACAATGAGCAGTTCTTC	CASSVVGSSYNEQFF
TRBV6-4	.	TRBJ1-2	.	TGTGCCAGCTCCGCCAGCGGGAGCTATGGCTACACCTTC	CASSASGSYGYTF
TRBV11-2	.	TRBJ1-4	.	TGTGCCAGCAGCTTCTCAGGGGCGAATGAAAAACTGTTTTTT	CASSFSGANEKLFF
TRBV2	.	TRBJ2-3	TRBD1	TGTGCCAGCATTCTCCGGGACAGCTTCACAGATACGCAGTATTTT	CASILRDSFTDTQYF
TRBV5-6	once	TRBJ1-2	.	TGTGCCAGCAGCTTGGGGGATAGGGGGACTAACTATGGCTACACCTTC	CASSLGDRGTNYGYTF
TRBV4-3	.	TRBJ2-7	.	TGCGCCAGCAGCCAAGATAGGGGGGGTTCCCCCTACGAGCAGTACTTC	CASSQDRGGSPYEQYF
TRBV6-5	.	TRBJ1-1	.	TGTGCCAGCATTTCAGGGTTGAACACTGAAGCTTTCTTT	CASISGLNTEAFF
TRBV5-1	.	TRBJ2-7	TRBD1	TGCGCCAGCAGTTGGGGGACAGGGGGACCCTACGAGCAGTACTTC	CASSWGTGGPYEQYF
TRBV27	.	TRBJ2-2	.	TGTGCCAGCGAGAGGGGCCAGGGGAGAACCGGGGAGCTGTTTTTT	CASERGQGRTGELFF
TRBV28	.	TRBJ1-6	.	TGTGCCAGCAGTTTGCTTACAAAACCCCTCCACTTT	CASSLLTKPLHF
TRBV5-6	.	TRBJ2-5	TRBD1	TGTGCCAGCAGCTGGCGGACAGGGTTAAAAGAGACCCAGTACTTC	CASSWRTGLKETQYF
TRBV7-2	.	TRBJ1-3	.	TGTGCCAGCAGCTTAGGGGCCATCTCTGGAAACACCATATATTTT	CASSLGAISGNTIYF
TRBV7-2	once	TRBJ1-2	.	TGTGCCAGCAGCTTACCATCGAGGGGAGGTGGCTACACCTTC	CASSLPSRGGGYTF
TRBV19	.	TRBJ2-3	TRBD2	TGTGCCAGTAGTATAGCCCTAGCGGGAGATACGCAGTATTTT	CASSIALAGDTQYF
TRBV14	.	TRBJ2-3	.	TGTGCCAGCAGCCAAGGGGGGGCAGATACGCAGTATTTT	CASSQGGADTQYF
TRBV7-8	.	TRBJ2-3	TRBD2	TGTGCCAGCAGCTTAGGGACTAGCGGGGTAGATACGCAGTATTTT	CASSLGTSGVDTQYF
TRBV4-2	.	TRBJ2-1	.	TGTGCCAGCAGCCAAGTACTTCTCAATGAGCAGTTCTTC	CASSQVLLNEQFF
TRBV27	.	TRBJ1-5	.	TGTGCCAGCAGTTCGACTGTTGGAAATCAGCCCCAGCATTTT	CASSSTVGNQPQHF
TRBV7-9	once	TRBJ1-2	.	TGTGCCAGCAGTTCCACAGACAGGCACAACTATGGCTACACCTTC	CASSSTDRHNYGYTF
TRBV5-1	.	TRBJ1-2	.	TGCGCCAGCAGACCGGGGGATCGAGGTTCTAACTATGGCTACACCTTC	CASRPGDRGSNYGYTF
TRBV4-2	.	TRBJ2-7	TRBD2	TGTGCCAGCAGCAAGGGACTAGCCGGCTACGAGCAGTACTTC	CASSKGLAGYEQYF
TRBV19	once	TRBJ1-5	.	TGTGCCAGTAGTATCCAAGGCCGGGATAGCAATCAGCCCCAGCATTTT	CASSIQGRDSNQPQHF
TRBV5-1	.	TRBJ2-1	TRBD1	TGCGCCAGCAGCCTTACAGCGGGACAGGGGGTGGACTACAATGAGCAGTTCTTC	CASSLTAGQGVDYNEQFF